These 6 T cell receptor beta chains were sequenced from one sample in a study of T cells after yellow fever vaccination. TCRdb re-called the 5' RACE reads with MiXCR, one entry per CDR3 protein. Among 230,000 or so distinct CDR3 sequences listed, over 6.5% were seen once. Sequences were derived from CD4+ T cells sorted from PBMCs, sampled on the day of the yellow fever booster vaccination. Receptors originate from a man aged 25-40 years who received the YFV17D yellow fever vaccine.

There are a few counts of this clonotype. V and J are TRBV4-3 and TRBJ2-7; perhaps TRBD1 as D (6 bases). Germline V CDR1 and CDR2: LGHNA, YSLEER. The CDR3 is 16 residues long. Between the trimmed V and J ends, which lost 4 bases and 0 bases, there was a span of 16 bases. In DNA, the CDR3 is TGCGCCAGCAGCCGAGACCTCAGGGGTAGCTCCTACGAGCAGTACTTC. It encodes CASSRDLRGSSYEQYF.

The chain employs TRBV5-1 and TRBJ2-1; 16 bases are a match to TRBD2. This CDR3 is 19 amino acids long. V lost 0 bases and J lost 0; bases outside the gene matches: 3. Germline V gives CDR1 SGHRS, CDR2 YFSETQ. The CDR3, as DNA: TGCGCCAGCAGCTTGGTTGGGACTAGCGGGAGGGACTCCTACAATGAGCAGTTCTTC. Protein sequence: CASSLVGTSGRDSYNEQFF.

V usage is TRBV5-6 and J usage is TRBJ1-1; D perhaps matches TRBD1 (5 bases). The CDR3 is 14 residues long. Trimming shortened V by 0 bases and J by 10 bases, and 16 bases separated the two germline ends. CDR1 is SGHDT and CDR2 is YYEEEE in the germline V gene. Here the CDR3 reads CASSLAWGNIRAFF. The CDR3 DNA reads TGTGCCAGCAGCTTGGCGTGGGGGAACATCAGAGCTTTCTTT.

The CDR3 sequence: CASTRTSGRRDEQFF. The CDR3 DNA reads TGTGCCAGCACCCGGACTAGCGGGAGGAGGGATGAGCAGTTCTTC. This rearrangement joins TRBV12-3 or TRBV12-4 to TRBJ2-1, with 14 bases fitting TRBD2. V dropped 7 bases and J dropped 8; count of bases not matched to a gene: 7. The CDR3 contains 15 residues.

There are a few counts of this clonotype. The rearrangement joins TRBV10-3 to TRBJ2-3, with D possibly TRBD2 on 5 matching bases. This CDR3 has 16 residues. The V and J ends lost 8 bases and 4 bases respectively, with 22 bases between them. Germline CDR1 and CDR2: ENHRY and SYGVKD. CDR3 sequence: CAIGTPPGERADTQYF. The CDR3 bases are TGTGCCATCGGTACCCCCCCCGGGGAAAGGGCAGATACGCAGTATTTT.

The chain has TRBV2 and TRBJ2-3, with 8 bases matching TRBD1. Germline CDR1 is SNHLY and CDR2 is FYNNEI. Trimming removed 8 bases from V and 0 bases from J; junction bases left unmatched: 7. The CDR3 has 15 residues. The CDR3 bases are TGTGCCAGCGGAAAGCAGGGGGCTAGCACAGATACGCAGTATTTT. Translating it yields CASGKQGASTDTQYF.